The rows below give T cell receptor beta chains drawn from one sample of a study of cytomegalovirus exposure and HLA in healthy donors. Assay: immunoSEQ multiplex PCR; the TCRdb copy retains only in-frame clones and omits some. The data show around 140,000 clones, roughly 70% seen once. Sequencing was performed on PBMCs. Receptors originate from a man between 25 and 39 years old in good health and CMV-seronegative. CDR3s include the opening cysteine and the closing phenylalanine or tryptophan. Fields, in order: CDR3 DNA, CDR3 protein, J gene, D gene, V gene, clone size. A D gene is named only where the DNA matches it firmly. Clone size, where shown, is once, few, many, or a class for clones that have expanded.

cdr3_nt: TGTGCCAGCAGCCTTCCCGGGACTAGCGGGGGGAGCTCCTACAATGAGCAGTTCTTC; cdr3_aa: CASSLPGTSGGSSYNEQFF; j_call: TRBJ2-1; d_call: TRBD2; v_call: TRBV5-4; clone_size: -
cdr3_nt: TGCGCCAGCAGCCCCTCTAGCGGGGCCAAAAACATTCAGTACTTC; cdr3_aa: CASSPSSGAKNIQYF; j_call: TRBJ2-4; d_call: TRBD2; v_call: TRBV5-1; clone_size: -
cdr3_nt: TGTGCCAGCGGCGGGGGAGGAAGACAAGAGACCCAGTACTTC; cdr3_aa: CASGGGGRQETQYF; j_call: TRBJ2-5; d_call: TRBD2; v_call: TRBV19; clone_size: once
cdr3_nt: TGTGCCAGCACCAACGACGGGGAACGCACTGAAGCTTTCTTT; cdr3_aa: CASTNDGERTEAFF; j_call: TRBJ1-1; d_call: -; v_call: TRBV7-8; clone_size: -
cdr3_nt: TGCGCCAGCAGCCTGAAACCTAGCGGGAGGATAGTAGACGAGCAGTACTTC; cdr3_aa: CASSLKPSGRIVDEQYF; j_call: TRBJ2-7; d_call: TRBD2; v_call: TRBV5-1; clone_size: -
cdr3_nt: TGTGCCAGTTGGACAGGGGTTGGTCAGCCCCAGCATTTT; cdr3_aa: CASWTGVGQPQHF; j_call: TRBJ1-5; d_call: TRBD1; v_call: TRBV19; clone_size: -
cdr3_nt: TGTGCCAGCAGTTTAACCGGGACAGGCGTTAACTATGGCTACACCTTC; cdr3_aa: CASSLTGTGVNYGYTF; j_call: TRBJ1-2; d_call: TRBD1; v_call: TRBV27; clone_size: -
cdr3_nt: TGTGCCAGTAGTATGGACAGGAACACTGAAGCTTTCTTT; cdr3_aa: CASSMDRNTEAFF; j_call: TRBJ1-1; d_call: -; v_call: TRBV19; clone_size: -
cdr3_nt: TGTGCCAGCAGCTTAGAGTCTTCGGCAGGGGGCGCGATCTCGAATGAAAAACTGTTTTTT; cdr3_aa: CASSLESSAGGAISNEKLFF; j_call: TRBJ1-4; d_call: TRBD1; v_call: TRBV7-6; clone_size: -
cdr3_nt: TGTGCCAGCAGCCTAGGAGGGGGAGGGACAGGGTTTAGAGAGCAGTACTTC; cdr3_aa: CASSLGGGGTGFREQYF; j_call: TRBJ2-7; d_call: TRBD1; v_call: TRBV7-2; clone_size: -
cdr3_nt: TGTGCCAGCAGCTTGGGACAGGGGCAGGGTAATTCACCCCTCCACTTT; cdr3_aa: CASSLGQGQGNSPLHF; j_call: TRBJ1-6; d_call: TRBD1; v_call: TRBV5-4; clone_size: -